These 16 T cell receptor beta chains share one sample of origin, sequenced in a study of CD8 T cells in Susac syndrome. Reverse transcription used about 0.5 to 1 ug RNA and random hexamers. TCRdb re-derived calls from the immunoSEQ multiplex PCR reads in MiXCR, one entry per CDR3 protein. The sample comprises roughly 200,000 distinct CDR3 sequences, under 97% of which are singletons, and approximately 0.09% rests with the top ten. The material sequenced was CD4+ T cells from PBMCs. The receptor set was obtained from a human donor with multiple sclerosis.

This chain joins TRBV29-1 and TRBJ1-5, with a weak D call TRBD1 (6 bases). Germline CDR1 is SQVTM and CDR2 is ANQGSEA. This CDR3 is built from 12 residues. Trimming took off 4 bases at V and 2 bases at J, with 6 bases between the two ends. For the CDR3, the DNA is TGCAGCGTTGGACAGGGCAATCAGCCCCAGCATTTT. This codes for CSVGQGNQPQHF.

This CDR3 reads CAWSPGQPHYGYTF. CDR3 nucleotide sequence: TGTGCCTGGAGTCCCGGACAGCCGCACTATGGCTACACCTTC. This rearrangement joins TRBV30 to TRBJ1-2; weak D call: TRBD1 (6 bases). V lost 2 bases and J 3 bases, leaving 13 bases between the germline ends. Germline CDR1 GTSNPN, CDR2 SVGIG (reference sequence). This CDR3 has 14 residues.

This sequence joins TRBV30 and TRBJ2-5; D gene unclear. The CDR3 extends over 13 amino acids. Trimming pared 2 bases from V and 4 bases from J, leaving 11 bases between. Germline CDR1 reads GTSNPN; CDR2 reads SVGIG (reference sequence). CDR3 DNA: TGTGCCTGGAGTCTAGGGATCCCAGAGACCCAGTACTTC. It is translated as CAWSLGIPETQYF.

This sequence joins TRBV5-1 and TRBJ2-3, with D perhaps matching TRBD2 (6 bases). Trimming took 7 bases from V and 0 from J, leaving 18 bases between them. This CDR3 spans 16 amino acids. CDR1 SGHRS and CDR2 YFSETQ come from the germline V gene. CDR3 sequence (DNA): TGCGCCAGCCGAAGACTAGGTGGGGATAGCACAGATACGCAGTATTTT. The encoded protein is CASRRLGGDSTDTQYF.

The chain has TRBV14 and TRBJ2-2; D gene uncertain. The CDR3 runs 14 residues. Germline values: CDR1 SGHDN, CDR2 FVKESK. V lost 1 base and J lost 5, with 8 bases in between. The CDR3: CASSQVGDTGELFF. CDR3 in DNA: TGTGCCAGCAGCCAAGTCGGAGATACCGGGGAGCTGTTTTTT.

The genes are TRBV5-1 and TRBJ2-1; no clear D. This CDR3 has 14 amino acids. The V gene lost 0 bases and the J gene lost 9 bases, with 13 bases spanning the gap. CDR1 is SGHRS, CDR2 YFSETQ, per germline. CDR3 DNA: TGCGCCAGCAGCTTGGAATCCGTCTCCACTGAGCAGTTCTTC. It encodes CASSLESVSTEQFF.

The chain couples TRBV4-2 to TRBJ2-1, with D perhaps TRBD1 or TRBD2 (5 bases each). The V end was cut by 2 bases, the J end by 9 bases, with 20 bases between. The germline gives CDR1 LGHNA, CDR2 YNFKEQ. This CDR3 spans 16 amino acids. The CDR3 DNA reads as TGTGCCAGCAGCCAATCGAATCGGGTGCCGAGGGGTGAGCAGTTCTTC. Encoded protein: CASSQSNRVPRGEQFF.

In DNA, the CDR3 is TGTGCCTCTACTACAGGGTTATATGGCTACACCTTC. It encodes CASTTGLYGYTF. The gene calls are TRBV30 and TRBJ1-2; D perhaps matches TRBD1 (6 bases). V shed 7 bases and J shed 5 bases, with 14 bases lying between them. CDR1 is GTSNPN, CDR2 SVGIG, per germline (reference sequence). CDR3 length equals 12 residues.

CDR3 nucleotide sequence: TGTGCCATCAGTGAGTACCGGGACAGGACGTTCAATGAGCAGTTCTTC. This encodes CAISEYRDRTFNEQFF. This chain joins TRBV10-3 and TRBJ2-1; TRBD1 matches 8 bases. Germline V gives CDR1 ENHRY, CDR2 SYGVKD. V shed 1 base and J 6 bases; nucleotides not matched to a gene: 8. The CDR3 has 16 amino acids.

This clonotype was detected a few times. The chain recombines TRBV4-1 with TRBJ2-4; D unclear. V lost 4 bases, J lost 7 bases, and 14 bases lay in between. From germline, CDR1 is MGHRA and CDR2 YSYEKL. The CDR3 has 14 amino acids. The CDR3 protein is CASSRTDGSNIQYF. Here the CDR3 DNA reads TGCGCCAGCAGCCGGACGGATGGATCCAACATTCAGTACTTC.

The chain employs TRBV2 and TRBJ1-2; D is unclear. V gave up 8 bases and J gave up 1 base, with 17 bases separating them. The germline CDR1 and CDR2 sequences are SNHLY and FYNNEI. This CDR3 is built from 15 residues. The CDR3 is CASPLGSSYNYGYTF. CDR3 DNA sequence: TGTGCCAGCCCCCTCGGGAGTTCCTATAACTATGGCTACACCTTC.

V gene TRBV20-1 combines with J gene TRBJ1-6; 7 bases fit TRBD1. Germline V CDR1 and CDR2: DFQATT, SNEGSKA (reference sequence). The CDR3 spans 18 residues. CDR3 in amino acids: CSISTRTGRSSYNSPLHF. Here the CDR3 DNA reads TGCAGCATTTCGACCAGGACAGGCCGGAGCTCCTATAATTCACCCCTCCACTTT.

The CDR3 nucleotides are TGTGCCTGGAGTGCCTCCGTAAGGGGCTACACCTTC. Amino acids: CAWSASVRGYTF. The V call is TRBV30, the J call TRBJ1-2; no definite D call. CDR1 and CDR2 (germline): GTSNPN, SVGIG (reference sequence). Trimming shortened V by 1 base and J by 8 bases, and 11 bases separated the two germline ends. The CDR3 extends over 12 amino acids.

The rearrangement uses TRBV3-1 and TRBJ2-7; TRBD2 aligns across 8 bases. The CDR3 contains 15 residues. The germline V gene encodes CDR1 LGHDT and CDR2 YNNKEL (reference sequence). After removal of 4 bases from V and 3 bases from J, the junction contained 8 bases not matched to a gene. The chain's CDR3 is CASSPAGATLYEQYF. CDR3 sequence (DNA): TGTGCCAGCAGCCCAGCGGGGGCAACCCTCTACGAGCAGTACTTC.

This clonotype was observed once. V is TRBV14 and J is TRBJ2-7; unclear D gene. The germline gives CDR1 SGHDN, CDR2 FVKESK. With 4 bases removed from V and 10 bases from J, the gap between germline ends came to 17 bases. The CDR3 extends over 13 amino acids. The CDR3 reads CASSLGPATTQYF. The CDR3 DNA sequence: TGTGCCAGCAGCCTAGGCCCAGCTACTACTCAGTACTTC.

The chain combines TRBV4-2 with TRBJ1-1; D gene ambiguous. Trimming stripped 2 bases from V and 0 bases from J, with 16 bases between. Per germline, CDR1 LGHNA and CDR2 YNFKEQ. The CDR3 is made up of 17 amino acids. The chain's CDR3 is CASSQFRGQDLNTEAFF. CDR3 DNA sequence: TGTGCCAGCAGCCAATTCCGCGGGCAGGACTTGAACACTGAAGCTTTCTTT.